A selection of T cell receptor beta chains follows, all from one sample in a study of blood T cells in healthy people across ages. MiXCR, applied by TCRdb to the 5' RACE reads, yields one record per CDR3 protein. The sample holds approximately 1.5 million distinct CDR3 sequences, about 42% seen once. The sample comprised blood. The receptor set was obtained from a woman in her late teens or twenties in good health. The CDR3 runs from the conserved cysteine through the conserved F or W. For some rows the clone size is stated as once, few or many, or as a class when expanded; others skip it.

clone_size,v_call,cdr3_aa
few,TRBV7-9,CASSLDGASGNTIYF
-,TRBV7-2,CASTVPGQGSGELFF
-,TRBV18,CASSPRTWTGPGKLFF
-,TRBV20-1,CSAGRTASYMNTEAFF
once,TRBV12-3/TRBV12-4,CASSLAPGTPTEAFF
-,TRBV4-3,CASSQGSGGLPYEQYF
-,TRBV7-2,CASSVGRGHTEAFF
-,TRBV7-2,CASSSNRGRGSPLHF
few,TRBV7-2,CASSFRRTGWTEAFF
few,TRBV27,CASAGLEGFYGYTF
-,TRBV28,CASSLFGQKIGTQYF
few,TRBV6-6,CASRGQDRGYQPQHF
-,TRBV6-5,CASSYDGAVTQYF
-,TRBV20-1,CSARDPQRLEAFF
-,TRBV7-8,CASSVRTRNEKLFF
-,TRBV11-2,CASSFQWGGETQYF
-,TRBV20-1,CSARDLAGGPYNEQFF
-,TRBV7-2,CASSDLRAGDTQYF
-,TRBV6-6,CASSATTGFNSPLHF
few,TRBV7-8,CASSLAPGQGRSYEQYF
-,TRBV5-1,CASSTASTNEKLFF
-,TRBV12-3/TRBV12-4,CASSLEVGGNQETQYF
-,TRBV6-2/TRBV6-3,CASSLGWRLAGIETQYF
many,TRBV5-6,CASSLLYGGESGSGLYNEQFF
once,TRBV29-1,CSVAGRYADTQYF
-,TRBV7-8,CASSFAGGGYEQYF
-,TRBV2,CASRVGTTQETQYF
few,TRBV25-1,CASSPEARETQYF
-,TRBV20-1,CSARDPGGGNTIYF
-,TRBV6-2/TRBV6-3,CASSYRGPVGGYGYTF
few,TRBV5-1,CASSLGDGLYEQYF
-,TRBV10-3,CAISESGRLNTEAFF
-,TRBV29-1,CSVQRLVLADTQYF
-,TRBV7-9,CASTDPGTVNEQYF
-,TRBV6-6,CASRETGRIYEQYF
few,TRBV20-1,CSAPRQPTDTQYF
-,TRBV20-1,CSALKGTGTEDGYTF
-,TRBV7-9,CASSSTLKNYEQYF
-,TRBV20-1,CSAETTTNYGYTF
-,TRBV20-1,CSALTGSSNQPQHF
-,TRBV6-2/TRBV6-3,CASSYSMGEGYTF
-,TRBV4-1,CASSQTLGQGIVDTQYF
-,TRBV30,CAWEGRSYGYTF
-,TRBV6-2/TRBV6-3,CASRTRDYSGNEQYF
-,TRBV20-1,CSARDFRLPNSPLHF
-,TRBV5-1,CASSLTVSDTQYF
-,TRBV14,CASSFIDTRYEQFF
-,TRBV5-6,CASSLRQGQTGYTF
-,TRBV5-1,CASSFLWTDSGANVLTF
-,TRBV29-1,CSVATPYGYTF
-,TRBV2,CASGDDYSYEQYF